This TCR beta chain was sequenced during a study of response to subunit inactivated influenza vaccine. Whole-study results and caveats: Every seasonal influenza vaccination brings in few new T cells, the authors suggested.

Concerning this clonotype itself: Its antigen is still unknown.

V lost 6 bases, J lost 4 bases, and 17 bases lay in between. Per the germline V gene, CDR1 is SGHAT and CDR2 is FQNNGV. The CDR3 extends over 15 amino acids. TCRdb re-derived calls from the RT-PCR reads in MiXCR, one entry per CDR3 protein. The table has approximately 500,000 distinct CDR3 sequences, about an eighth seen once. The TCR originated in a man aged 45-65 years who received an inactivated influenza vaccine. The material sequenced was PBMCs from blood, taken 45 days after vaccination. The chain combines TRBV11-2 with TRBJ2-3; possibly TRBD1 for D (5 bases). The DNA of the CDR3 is TGTGCCAGCAGAAAACAGGTTTTCGGAGCAGATACGCAGTATTTT. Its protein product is CASRKQVFGADTQYF.